The clone carrying this T cell receptor (beta chain) has more than one count but fewer than ten. Its antigen remains unknown. Assay used: immunoSEQ multiplex PCR; TCRdb lists only in-frame clones, some missing. The sample holds 50,000 to 65,000 clones, 70% to 90% seen once. The data are from a study of a mutant IDH1 vaccine in newly diagnosed glioma. Turning to the study itself: Vaccination was launched 4-6 weeks after radiotherapy alone, or with temozolomide cycles. Every participant had undergone radiotherapy, temozolomide, or both before, and most underwent both.

Study-wide findings and caveats: The occurrence of vaccine-induced immune responses was seen in 90% to 95% of patients.

The CDR3 loop spans 16 amino acids. V was cut by 2 bases and J by 4 bases, with 17 bases left in between. The V gene's germline CDR1 is MRHNA and CDR2 SNTAGT. Regarding time point: week 5, during vaccination. Every single dose of the vaccine, 300 ug of mutant IDH1 20-mer peptide, came with topical imiquimod. The source material was PBMCs, sampled from a glioma patient whose treatment included an IDH1 peptide vaccine. The origin of this receptor is a man aged 25 to 40 with glioma. The chain uses TRBV6-4 and TRBJ1-1; the D gene is possibly TRBD1 (6 bases). CDR3 in DNA: TGTGCCAGCAGTGACAGTACGGGGGCAGAGGGCACTGAAGCTTTCTTT. Translated: CASSDSTGAEGTEAFF.